The 31 T cell receptor beta chains given below trace back to one sample, sequenced in a study of T cells in Graves' hyperthyroidism and ophthalmopathy. The CDR3 regions of TCR beta were amplified from RNA transcripts. The TCR CDR3 first-round RT-PCR relied on the HTBI primer set. TCRdb reprocessed the multiplex PCR reads via MiXCR and lists one record per CDR3 protein. The sample lists about 350,000 distinct CDR3 sequences; less than 20% were seen once. What was sequenced was blood. These receptors all come from a middle-aged woman with Graves' ophthalmopathy.

This clonotype was seen ten or more times. The rearrangement joins TRBV2 to TRBJ1-2; weak D call: TRBD1 (6 bases). Trimming pared 3 bases from V and 4 bases from J, leaving 9 bases between. Germline V gene sequence: CDR1 SNHLY, CDR2 FYNNEI. This CDR3 is built from 13 residues. CDR3 loop: CASSEGDIYGYTF. The CDR3 DNA follows: TGTGCCAGCAGTGAGGGGGACATCTATGGCTACACCTTC.

This clonotype was seen at least ten times. Compared with germline, one end of the junction differs, possibly owing to a read error. The chain links TRBV19 to TRBJ1-5, with TRBD1 identical over 7 bases. This CDR3 is built from 18 residues. The germline gives CDR1 LNHDA, CDR2 SQIVND (reference sequence). The CDR3 protein is CASSRTRMGQTSNQLQHF. The CDR3 coding sequence is TGTGCCAGTAGTCGAACGCGAATGGGACAGACGAGCAATCAGCTCCAGCATTTT.

This clonotype was observed at least ten times. J is TRBJ2-5 and V is TRBV7-8; D assignment may be TRBD1 or TRBD2 (5 bases each). V lost 3 bases and J lost 4, with 12 bases in between. Per the germline V gene, CDR1 is SGHVS and CDR2 is FQNEAQ. The CDR3 is 14 residues long. The CDR3 spells CASSFGTSGETQYF. CDR3 in DNA: TGTGCCAGCAGCTTCGGGACCTCGGGAGAGACCCAGTACTTC.

Ten or more counts support this clonotype. The chain links TRBV27 to TRBJ2-5; 8 positions match TRBD1. CDR3 length: 14 residues. CDR1 MNHEY and CDR2 SMNVEV come from the germline V gene (reference sequence). Unmatched junction bases numbered 7, after V lost 5 bases and J lost 5 bases. CDR3 protein: CASSTYRGVETQYF. CDR3 DNA: TGTGCCAGCAGTACCTACAGGGGGGTGGAGACCCAGTACTTC.

At least ten counts were recorded for this clonotype. The V and J genes are TRBV19 and TRBJ2-2, with no clear D. This CDR3 has 16 amino acids. The germline V gene encodes CDR1 LNHDA and CDR2 SQIVND (reference sequence). Trimming shortened V by 3 bases and J by 2 bases, and 13 bases separated the two germline ends. The CDR3 sequence is CASSILAVTNTGELFF. In DNA, the CDR3 is TGTGCCAGTAGTATTCTCGCGGTTACAAACACCGGGGAGCTGTTTTTT.

This clonotype occurred many times. The genes are TRBV3-1 and TRBJ1-1; no definite D call. The CDR3 length is 13 residues. V was shortened by 4 bases and J by 1 base, with 7 bases between the two germline ends. Germline CDR1 reads LGHDT; CDR2 reads YNNKEL (reference sequence). The CDR3 loop is CASSRLENTEAFF. DNA of the CDR3: TGTGCCAGCAGCCGCCTCGAGAACACTGAAGCTTTCTTT.

This clonotype occurred a few times. Here the CDR3 DNA reads TGCGCCAGCAGCCAAGTATTGGGTCCGGCCACTAACTATGGCTACACCTTC. This sequence encodes CASSQVLGPATNYGYTF. The chain is built from TRBV4-3 and TRBJ1-2; the D is unclear. This CDR3 has 17 residues. The germline gives CDR1 LGHNA, CDR2 YSLEER. Trimming cost V 1 base and J 0 bases, with 15 bases left between them.

This clonotype was observed at least ten times. The chain joins TRBV6-2 or TRBV6-3 to TRBJ2-7, with 12 bases lining up with TRBD2. Trimming removed 4 bases from V and 2 bases from J; junction bases left unmatched: 3. CDR1 MNHEY and CDR2 SVGEGT come from the germline V gene. This CDR3 is built from 15 residues. In DNA form, the CDR3 reads TGTGCCAGCAGTTCTAGCGGGAGGGGCACCTACGAGCAGTACTTC. This codes for CASSSSGRGTYEQYF.

This clonotype was seen only a few times. The chain recombines TRBV12-3 or TRBV12-4 with TRBJ1-2; 8 bases map to TRBD1. J lost 4 bases, V lost 5 bases, and 6 bases had no gene match. The CDR3 is 14 residues long. The CDR3 here is CASSLGQEIYGYTF. Written as DNA, the CDR3 is TGTGCCAGCAGTCTGGGACAGGAAATCTATGGCTACACCTTC.

The sample holds many counts of this clonotype. The chain combines TRBV28 with TRBJ2-5, with a possible D match to TRBD2 (7 bases). The CDR3 sequence is 13 residues long. Germline V gives CDR1 MDHEN, CDR2 SYDVKM. Trimming took 8 bases from V and 5 from J, leaving 15 bases between them. The CDR3 nucleotides read TGTGCCAGCCGCGACGGGGGGCATGAGACCCAGTACTTC. It specifies CASRDGGHETQYF. Drawing the rest from reference TRBV28 and TRBJ2-5, the complete variable domain is DVKVTQSSRYLVKRTGEKVFLECVQDMDHENMFWYRQDPGLGLRLIYFSYDVKMKEKGDIPEGYSVSREKKERFSLILESASTNQTSMYLCASRDGGHETQYFGPGTRLLVL.

This clonotype was detected ten times or more. The genes are TRBV2 and TRBJ1-1; 7 bases agree with TRBD1. The CDR3 runs to 13 residues. V shed 4 bases, J shed 7 bases, and the junction held 6 bases outside the gene matches. Germline V gene lookup returns CDR1 SNHLY and CDR2 FYNNEI. In DNA form, the CDR3 reads TGTGCCAGCAGTGGAGGGGGCGCGGGTGAAGCTTTCTTT. Translated: CASSGGGAGEAFF. Using reference TRBV2 and TRBJ1-1 for the parts outside the CDR3, the full variable domain is EPEVTQTPSHQVTQMGQEVILRCVPISNHLYFYWYRQILGQKVEFLVSFYNNEISEKSEIFDDQFSVERPDGSNFTLKIRSTKLEDSAMYFCASSGGGAGEAFFGQGTRLTVV.

The rearrangement links TRBV28 to TRBJ2-5, with D perhaps TRBD2 (7 bases). CDR1 and CDR2 from the germline V gene are MDHEN and SYDVKM. The CDR3 length is 18 residues. With 1 base removed from V and 4 bases from J, the gap between germline ends came to 22 bases. DNA for the CDR3: TGTGCCAGCAGTTTATTGAAAAAGGGGGGGCGCGATCGAGAGACCCAGTACTTC. As protein: CASSLLKKGGRDRETQYF. The full variable domain, in which reference TRBV28 and TRBJ2-5 provide the parts outside the CDR3, is DVKVTQSSRYLVKRTGEKVFLECVQDMDHENMFWYRQDPGLGLRLIYFSYDVKMKEKGDIPEGYSVSREKKERFSLILESASTNQTSMYLCASSLLKKGGRDRETQYFGPGTRLLVL.

There are a few counts of this clonotype. The chain recombines TRBV6-1 with TRBJ1-6, with a possible D match to TRBD1 (5 bases). The CDR3 spans 11 residues. Germline CDR1 is MNHNS and CDR2 is SASEGT. V was cut by 6 bases and J by 18 bases, with 15 bases left in between. In DNA, the CDR3 is TGTGCCAGCAGCCTCAGGGTATCCCCCCACTTT. This encodes CASSLRVSPHF.

This clonotype has ten or more counts. V and J are TRBV20-1 and TRBJ2-7; the D gene is possibly TRBD1 (6 bases). This CDR3 comprises 14 residues. The ends were cut back, 6 bases at V and 4 bases at J, with 19 bases in the middle. Germline-derived CDR1 and CDR2 are DFQATT and SNEGSKA (reference sequence). This chain's CDR3 is CSAFNRAVRYEQYF. The CDR3 DNA sequence: TGCAGTGCCTTTAACAGGGCTGTTCGATACGAGCAGTACTTC.

V gene TRBV6-1 combines with J gene TRBJ1-1; maybe TRBD1 (5 bases). Trimming left V 2 bases short and J 11 bases short, with 15 bases between. The CDR3 contains 13 residues. Germline CDR1 reads MNHNS; CDR2 reads SASEGT. CDR3 nucleotide sequence: TGTGCCAGCAGTGAACGCGTTCGGGGCCCGGCTTTCTTT. Translation: CASSERVRGPAFF.

The V gene is TRBV7-2, the J gene TRBJ2-7; a weak D match, TRBD2 (5 bases). V dropped 5 bases and J dropped 3 bases, with 11 bases sitting between them. The V gene's germline CDR1 is SGHTA and CDR2 FQGNSA. CDR3 length: 13 residues. This CDR3 is CASSKSGGYEQYF. For the CDR3, the DNA is TGTGCCAGCAGCAAGAGCGGTGGCTACGAGCAGTACTTC.

At least ten counts were recorded for this clonotype. V gene TRBV12-3 or TRBV12-4 combines with J gene TRBJ1-1; no reliable D call. V was cut by 6 bases and J by 10 bases, with 18 bases left in between. This CDR3 has 13 amino acids. Here the CDR3 DNA reads TGTGCCAGCAGACTCGACGGGCTAGTTGTAGCTTTCTTT. This translates into CASRLDGLVVAFF.

This clonotype has ten or more counts. The chain has TRBV6-2 or TRBV6-3 and TRBJ1-1; possible D gene TRBD1, 5 bases. V was pared by 6 bases and J by 1 base, with 18 bases between. Germline V gene data show CDR1 as MNHEY and CDR2 as SVGEGT. The CDR3 length is 16 residues. This chain's CDR3 is CASSPHLRQRNTEAFF. The CDR3, as DNA: TGTGCCAGCAGCCCCCACCTCAGACAGAGGAACACTGAAGCTTTCTTT.

This clonotype was seen ten or more times. This chain links TRBV12-3 or TRBV12-4 with TRBJ1-1; D not certain. The CDR3 is 13 amino acids. V lost 5 bases to trimming and J lost 0 bases, with 7 bases between them. CDR3 nucleotides: TGTGCCAGCAGTGCCCGAATGAACACTGAAGCTTTCTTT. Its translation is CASSARMNTEAFF.

The V call is TRBV20-1, the J call TRBJ2-5; no clear D gene. This CDR3 is built from 13 residues. Germline V gives CDR1 DFQATT, CDR2 SNEGSKA (reference sequence). V was shortened by 1 base and J by 1 base, with 7 bases between the two germline ends. The CDR3: CSARGRIQETQYF. The DNA for the CDR3 is TGCAGTGCTAGAGGCCGGATCCAAGAGACCCAGTACTTC.

This clonotype was seen at least ten times. The rearrangement joins TRBV7-3 to TRBJ2-5, with TRBD2 identical over 8 bases. Germline CDR1 and CDR2: SGHTA and FQGTGA. The CDR3 runs to 13 residues. V was pared by 6 bases and J by 5 bases, with 5 bases of the junction left unmatched. Written as DNA, the CDR3 is TGTGCCAGCAGTTGGGGACTAGGGGAGACCCAGTACTTC. This translates into CASSWGLGETQYF.

This clonotype has ten or more counts. The V gene is TRBV12-3 or TRBV12-4, the J gene TRBJ2-2; D gene uncertain. The CDR3 contains 13 residues. Trimming stripped 3 bases from V and 7 bases from J, with 9 bases between. The CDR3 is CASSLWVGGELFF. The CDR3 nucleotides are TGTGCCAGCAGTTTGTGGGTCGGCGGGGAGCTGTTTTTT.

This clonotype was found many times. The chain uses TRBV18 and TRBJ2-2; D call uncertain. Per germline, CDR1 KGHSH and CDR2 LQKENI. V was cut by 5 bases and J by 2 bases, with 9 bases left in between. The CDR3 has 14 amino acids. DNA for the CDR3: TGTGCCAGCTCATTCAAAGTTAACACCGGGGAGCTGTTTTTT. This translates into CASSFKVNTGELFF.

This clonotype was recorded once. The chain uses TRBV28 and TRBJ2-2; 7 bases are a match to TRBD2. V lost 6 bases, J lost 2 bases, and 6 bases stayed unmatched. The CDR3 consists of 15 residues. Germline values: CDR1 MDHEN, CDR2 SYDVKM. CDR3 in DNA: TGTGCCAGCAGGATGGGAGGGGTCAACACCGGGGAGCTGTTTTTT. It translates to CASRMGGVNTGELFF.

The chain combines TRBV14 with TRBJ2-4; tentative D call: TRBD1 (5 bases). Trimming took off 0 bases at V and 0 bases at J, with 18 bases between the two ends. Looked up from germline, CDR1 is SGHDN and CDR2 is FVKESK. CDR3 length: 19 residues. CDR3 sequence reads: CASSQDGPGRLLAKNIQYF. CDR3 DNA: TGTGCCAGCAGCCAAGATGGGCCAGGGCGGCTCCTAGCCAAAAACATTCAGTACTTC.

This clonotype has at least ten counts. The gene calls are TRBV20-1 and TRBJ2-5, with D maybe TRBD2 (6 bases). The CDR3 is 13 amino acids. Deletions cut 5 bases from V and 2 bases from J, with 12 bases between. The germline V gene has CDR1 DFQATT and CDR2 SNEGSKA (reference sequence). The CDR3, as DNA: TGCAGTGCTCCCCGGGGGAAGCAAGAGACCCAGTACTTC. Residues: CSAPRGKQETQYF.

This clonotype occurred many times. This chain links TRBV27 with TRBJ2-2, with D possibly called TRBD1 or TRBD2 (6 bases each). This CDR3 has 18 amino acids. The V gene's germline CDR1 is MNHEY and CDR2 SMNVEV (reference sequence). V was trimmed by 6 bases and J by 4 bases, leaving 24 bases between them. The CDR3 nucleotides are TGTGCCAGCAGAACGGACGTCGGGGGCGCCGGGGGCACCGGGGAGCTGTTTTTT. It codes for CASRTDVGGAGGTGELFF.

This clonotype turned up a few times. The chain is built from TRBV6-1 and TRBJ1-2, with 11 bases matching TRBD1. CDR3 length: 15 residues. V lost 4 bases to trimming and J lost 8 bases; unmatched junction nucleotides: 9. Per the germline V gene, CDR1 is MNHNS and CDR2 is SASEGT. In DNA form, the CDR3 reads TGTGCCAGCAGTGGGACGGGGACAGGGGGTAGGGGCTACACCTTC. This encodes CASSGTGTGGRGYTF.

This clonotype was picked up many times. This chain uses TRBV10-3 with TRBJ1-3; D not resolved. This CDR3 is built from 15 residues. V lost 4 bases, J lost 0 bases, and 10 bases lay in between. CDR1 is ENHRY and CDR2 is SYGVKD in the germline V gene. The DNA for the CDR3 is TGTGCCATCAGTGTTGACCGATTCTCTGGAAACACCATATATTTT. It translates to CAISVDRFSGNTIYF.

The chain recombines TRBV28 with TRBJ1-5; 7 nucleotides agree with TRBD1. The germline V gene encodes CDR1 MDHEN and CDR2 SYDVKM. With 6 bases clipped from V and 7 bases from J, the junction kept 6 bases outside the gene matches. This CDR3 spans 13 amino acids. CDR3 protein: CASRRQGQQPQHF. Written as DNA, the CDR3 is TGTGCCAGCAGACGACAGGGCCAGCAGCCCCAGCATTTT.

V usage is TRBV28 and J usage is TRBJ2-7; D gene uncertain. V was clipped by 6 bases and J by 4 bases, with 16 bases between them. CDR1 and CDR2 (germline): MDHEN, SYDVKM. The CDR3 spans 14 residues. CDR3 amino acids: CASSLMGISYEQYF. In nucleotides, the CDR3 is TGTGCCAGCAGCTTAATGGGGATCTCGTACGAGCAGTACTTC.